The 22 T cell receptor beta chains given below trace back to one sample, sequenced in a study of T cell responses to AZD1222 COVID-19 vaccine. Measured with immunoSEQ multiplex PCR; TCRdb has only the in-frame clones, and not every one. Here the sample spans 130,000 to 150,000 clones, about 90% being singletons. This sample comprised peripheral blood, obtained on day 0 of AZD1222 vaccination. The receptors shown here come from an adult in good health.

The chain carries TRBV28 and TRBJ2-5; 9 bases map to TRBD1. Per germline, CDR1 MDHEN and CDR2 SYDVKM. This CDR3 is 16 amino acids long. V was pared by 7 bases and J by 5 bases, with 14 bases of the junction left unmatched. CDR3 nucleotide sequence: TGTGCCAGCACCCTACCCCGAGGGACAGGGACGGAGACCCAGTACTTC. Protein sequence: CASTLPRGTGTETQYF.

This clone has just a few counts. This chain uses TRBV19 with TRBJ1-1, with D unclear. This CDR3 is 13 amino acids long. The germline V gene has CDR1 LNHDA and CDR2 SQIVND (reference sequence). The germline V and J ends were trimmed by 7 bases and 4 bases, with 13 bases remaining between them. CDR3 sequence reads: CASTHRWGTEAFF. The DNA for the CDR3 is TGTGCCAGTACCCACCGGTGGGGCACTGAAGCTTTCTTT.

V is TRBV6-5 and J is TRBJ1-4; D may be TRBD1 (6 bases). Trimming left V 6 bases short and J 0 bases short, with 11 bases between. This CDR3 comprises 15 residues. Germline V lookup: CDR1 MNHEY, CDR2 SVGAGI. CDR3 residues: CASRNSGATNEKLFF. The CDR3 region has the DNA TGTGCCAGCAGGAACTCAGGGGCAACTAATGAAAAACTGTTTTTT.

The rearrangement uses TRBV11-3 and TRBJ2-3; 10 bases match TRBD1. Per the germline V gene, CDR1 is SGHNT and CDR2 is YENEEA. V shed 5 bases, J shed 1 base, and the junction held 6 bases outside the gene matches. This CDR3 contains 16 residues. The CDR3 DNA reads as TGTGCCAGCAGCCCTGGGACAGGGGTGGGCACAGATACGCAGTATTTT. This translates into CASSPGTGVGTDTQYF.

This clone was detected only once. The chain joins TRBV5-6 to TRBJ2-7; D possibly matches TRBD1 or TRBD2 (5 bases each). Germline-derived CDR1 and CDR2 are SGHDT and YYEEEE. The CDR3 loop spans 14 amino acids. V shed 2 bases and J shed 7 bases, with 16 bases lying between them. CDR3 loop: CASSLLYRWEEQYF. The CDR3 DNA is TGTGCCAGCAGCTTACTCTACAGGTGGGAGGAGCAGTACTTC.

The CDR3 bases are TGTGCCAGCAGGGATCCGGGTCCCGTATTCTATGGCTACACCTTC. Its protein product is CASRDPGPVFYGYTF. The chain joins TRBV6-5 to TRBJ1-2; no clear D gene. With 6 bases removed from V and 4 bases from J, the gap between germline ends came to 18 bases. CDR1 and CDR2 (germline): MNHEY, SVGAGI. This CDR3 contains 15 residues.

The rearrangement links TRBV30 to TRBJ1-6, with 7 bases fitting TRBD1. J gave up 8 bases and V 0 bases, and 4 bases lay outside the gene matches. The CDR3 runs to 14 residues. CDR1 and CDR2 (germline): GTSNPN, SVGIG (reference sequence). CDR3 bases: TGTGCCTGGAGTGTCAGACAGGGTTATTCACCCCTCCACTTT. This translates into CAWSVRQGYSPLHF.

The V gene is TRBV21-1, the J gene TRBJ1-1. TRBV21-1 is labeled a pseudogene. The CDR3 runs to 15 residues. CDR3 nucleotide sequence: TGTGCCAGCAGCAAAGAGGAACCCTGGGACACTGAAGCTTTCTTT. This encodes CASSKEEPWDTEAFF.

The V gene is TRBV5-4, the J gene TRBJ2-1; TRBD1 matches 7 bases. CDR1 and CDR2 (germline): SGHNT, YYREEE (reference sequence). V lost 7 bases to trimming and J lost 15 bases; unmatched junction nucleotides: 7. This CDR3 is 10 amino acids long. The CDR3 loop is CASGVGQPFF. The CDR3 DNA is TGTGCCAGCGGGGTGGGACAGCCGTTCTTC.

This sequence joins TRBV6-1 and TRBJ2-7; perhaps TRBD1 as D (5 bases). CDR1 MNHNS and CDR2 SASEGT come from the germline V gene. The V end was cut by 3 bases, the J end by 3 bases, with 9 bases between. The CDR3 sequence is 13 residues long. The DNA of the CDR3 is TGTGCCAGCAGTGACCAGGGTTACTACGAGCAGTACTTC. Translating gives CASSDQGYYEQYF.

The CDR3 region is CASSLTGPRGYTF. The DNA for the CDR3 is TGTGCCAGCAGCTTAACGGGGCCCCGGGGCTACACCTTC. The chain couples TRBV7-3 to TRBJ1-2; D might be TRBD1 (5 bases). V lost 0 bases to trimming and J lost 8 bases, with 10 bases between them. The germline CDR1 and CDR2 sequences are SGHTA and FQGTGA. The CDR3 has 13 amino acids.

The chain couples TRBV18 to TRBJ1-1; weak D call: TRBD1 (6 bases). The CDR3 runs 14 residues. Germline CDR1 is KGHSH and CDR2 is LQKENI. Trimming took off 4 bases at V and 0 bases at J, with 9 bases between the two ends. The CDR3, as DNA: TGTGCCAGCTCACTTGGACAGATGAACACTGAAGCTTTCTTT. This sequence encodes CASSLGQMNTEAFF.

The table lists this clone with a count of one. The rearrangement links TRBV12-5 to TRBJ1-5, with 9 positions matching TRBD1. Germline trimming cut 5 bases from V and 3 bases from J; bases unmatched to any gene: 5. The CDR3 contains 15 residues. Per the germline V gene, CDR1 is LGHNT and CDR2 is FRNRAP. This CDR3 reads CASGHWDRVNQPQHF. The CDR3 DNA reads as TGTGCTAGTGGTCACTGGGACAGGGTCAATCAGCCCCAGCATTTT.

The chain recombines TRBV7-2 with TRBJ1-1; D gene uncertain. V was trimmed by 1 base and J by 1 base, leaving 4 bases between them. The CDR3 loop spans 13 amino acids. Germline CDR1 SGHTA, CDR2 FQGNSA. For the CDR3, the DNA is TGTGCCAGCAGCTTAGGGGCGAACACTGAAGCTTTCTTT. It codes for CASSLGANTEAFF.

This clone occurred once. V usage is TRBV5-6 and J usage is TRBJ1-2, with D maybe TRBD1 (6 bases). CDR3 length equals 16 residues. Germline CDR1 is SGHDT and CDR2 is YYEEEE. The germline V and J ends were trimmed by 2 bases and 2 bases, with 16 bases remaining between them. CDR3 residues: CASSFAPHRDNYGYTF. For the CDR3, the DNA is TGTGCCAGCAGCTTCGCTCCACACAGGGACAACTATGGCTACACCTTC. The full variable domain, its missing parts supplied by reference TRBV5-6 and TRBJ1-2, is DAGVTQSPTHLIKTRGQQVTLRCSPKSGHDTVSWYQQALGQGPQFIFQYYEEEERQRGNFPDRFSGHQFPNYSSELNVNALLLGDSALYLCASSFAPHRDNYGYTFGSGTRLTVV.

The table lists this clone with a count of one. J is TRBJ2-6 and V is TRBV2, with TRBD2 identical over 14 bases. The CDR3 extends over 19 amino acids. In germline, CDR1 is SNHLY, CDR2 FYNNEI. V lost 6 bases, J lost 4 bases, and 11 bases stayed unmatched. For the CDR3, the DNA is TGTGCCAGCAGCCCTCCCAGACTAGCGGGGGGGCCCGGGGCCAACGTCCTGACTTTC. As protein: CASSPPRLAGGPGANVLTF.

CDR3 bases: TGTGCCAGCAGTACAGGACAGCCCGGGAGCGGGGAGCTGTTTTTT. Translated, it gives CASSTGQPGSGELFF. The chain is built from TRBV7-2 and TRBJ2-2; D is possibly TRBD1 or TRBD2 (6 bases each). Trimming removed 6 bases from V and 7 bases from J, with 18 bases in between. This CDR3 has 15 amino acids. Germline CDR1 is SGHTA and CDR2 is FQGNSA.

The CDR3: CACAGDSGANVLTF. In DNA form, the CDR3 reads TGTGCCTGCGCGGGGGACTCCGGGGCCAACGTCCTGACTTTC. V gene TRBV9 combines with J gene TRBJ2-6; 7 bases fit TRBD2. The V gene's germline CDR1 is SGDLS and CDR2 YYNGEE. The CDR3 is 14 residues long. V lost 10 bases and J lost 4; bases outside the gene matches: 8.

The CDR3 protein is CASSEQVLTEAFF. Written as DNA, the CDR3 is TGTGCCAGCAGCGAACAGGTACTGACTGAAGCTTTCTTT. V is TRBV9 and J is TRBJ1-1, with D perhaps TRBD1 (5 bases). The CDR3 is made up of 13 amino acids. The V and J ends lost 3 bases and 5 bases respectively, with 11 bases between them. Per the germline V gene, CDR1 is SGDLS and CDR2 is YYNGEE.

The rearrangement joins TRBV19 to TRBJ1-5, with 8 bases that match TRBD1. The CDR3 contains 14 residues. J lost 3 bases, V lost 7 bases, and 5 bases had no gene match. The germline V gene has CDR1 LNHDA and CDR2 SQIVND (reference sequence). CDR3 sequence (DNA): TGTGCCAGTACGTACAGGGGGAACAATCAGCCCCAGCATTTT. Its translation is CASTYRGNNQPQHF.

For this clone: This sample also contains other DNA sequences that code for the same CDR3. The rearrangement uses TRBV9 and TRBJ1-2; the D gene is possibly TRBD1 (5 bases). CDR1 and CDR2 (germline): SGDLS, YYNGEE. The CDR3 runs to 14 residues. V lost 0 bases, J lost 4 bases, and 10 bases lay in between. Here the CDR3 reads CASSVGGVGYGYTF. CDR3 coding DNA: TGTGCCAGCAGCGTAGGAGGGGTTGGCTATGGCTACACCTTC.

The chain has TRBV21-1 and TRBJ1-4. TRBV21-1 is designated a pseudogene. This CDR3 has 13 residues. In DNA, the CDR3 is TGTGCCAGCAGCAAAGACCCTAATGAAAAACTGTTTTTT. Translation: CASSKDPNEKLFF.